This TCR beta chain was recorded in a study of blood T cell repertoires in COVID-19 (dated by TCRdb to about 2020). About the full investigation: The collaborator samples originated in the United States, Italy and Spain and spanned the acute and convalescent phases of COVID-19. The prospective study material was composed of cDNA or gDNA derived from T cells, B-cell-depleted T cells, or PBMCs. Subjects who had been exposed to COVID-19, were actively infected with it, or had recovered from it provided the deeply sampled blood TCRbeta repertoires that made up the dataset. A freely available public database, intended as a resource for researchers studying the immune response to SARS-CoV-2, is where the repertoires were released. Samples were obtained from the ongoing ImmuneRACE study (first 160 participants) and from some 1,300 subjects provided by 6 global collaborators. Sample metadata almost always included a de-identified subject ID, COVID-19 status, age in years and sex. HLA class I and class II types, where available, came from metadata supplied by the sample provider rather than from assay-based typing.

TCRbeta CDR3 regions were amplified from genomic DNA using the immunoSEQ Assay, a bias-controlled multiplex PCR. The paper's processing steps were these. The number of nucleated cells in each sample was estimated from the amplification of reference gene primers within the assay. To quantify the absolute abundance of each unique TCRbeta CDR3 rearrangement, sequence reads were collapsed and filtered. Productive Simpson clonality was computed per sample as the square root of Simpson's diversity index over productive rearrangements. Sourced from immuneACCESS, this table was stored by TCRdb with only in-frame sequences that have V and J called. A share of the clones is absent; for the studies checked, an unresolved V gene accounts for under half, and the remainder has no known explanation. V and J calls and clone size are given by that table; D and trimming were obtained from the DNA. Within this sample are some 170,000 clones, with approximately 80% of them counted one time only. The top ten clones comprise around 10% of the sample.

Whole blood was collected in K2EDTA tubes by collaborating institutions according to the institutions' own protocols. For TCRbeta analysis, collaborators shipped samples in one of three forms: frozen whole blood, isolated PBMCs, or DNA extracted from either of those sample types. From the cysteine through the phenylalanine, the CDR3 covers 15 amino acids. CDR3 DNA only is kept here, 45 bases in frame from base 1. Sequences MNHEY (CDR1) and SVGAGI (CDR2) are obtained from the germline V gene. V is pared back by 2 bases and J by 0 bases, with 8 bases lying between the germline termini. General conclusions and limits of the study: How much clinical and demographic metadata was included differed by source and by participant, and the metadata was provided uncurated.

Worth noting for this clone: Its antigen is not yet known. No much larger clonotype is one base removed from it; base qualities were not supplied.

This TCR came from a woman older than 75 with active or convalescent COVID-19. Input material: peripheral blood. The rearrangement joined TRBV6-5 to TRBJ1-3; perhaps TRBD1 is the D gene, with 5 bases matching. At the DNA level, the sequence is TGTGCCAGCAGTTACGCGCAGGGCTCTGGAAACACCATATATTTT. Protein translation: CASSYAQGSGNTIYF.